These 24 T cell receptor beta chains were sequenced from one sample in a study of blood T cell repertoires in COVID-19. The method was immunoSEQ multiplex PCR; TCRdb's version includes in-frame clones alone and lacks a portion of them. The sample lists about 130,000 clones, roughly 78% seen once, with roughly 5.6% in the top ten. The sequenced sample was PBMCs or T cells enriched from blood (not recorded which). The receptors here all came from a woman aged 50 to 60 who had recovered from COVID-19.

J is TRBJ2-3 and V is TRBV9, with TRBD1 as a possible D gene (5 bases). Trimming shortened V by 4 bases and J by 6 bases, and 15 bases separated the two germline ends. CDR1 is SGDLS, CDR2 YYNGEE, per germline. The CDR3 runs 14 residues. The DNA of the CDR3 is TGTGCCAGCAGCCCCCCAGGGTTAAGCGATACGCAGTATTTT. It is translated as CASSPPGLSDTQYF.

This chain uses TRBV7-9 with TRBJ1-2, with unresolved D. The length of the CDR3 is 13 residues. The germline V gene encodes CDR1 SEHNR and CDR2 FQNEAQ (reference sequence). V dropped 10 bases and J dropped 0 bases, with 12 bases sitting between them. The CDR3 region has the DNA TGTGCCACCCCCTTAGAAGCTAACTATGGCTACACCTTC. Protein product: CATPLEANYGYTF.

The rearrangement joins TRBV5-4 to TRBJ1-2; TRBD1 matches 8 bases. Germline V gene data show CDR1 as SGHNT and CDR2 as YYREEE (reference sequence). The length of the CDR3 is 15 residues. Losses at the gene ends were 0 bases for V and 6 bases for J; bases not matched to a gene: 7. The DNA for the CDR3 is TGTGCCAGCAGCTTGGCGGGGCAGGGGGCAGATGGCTACACCTTC. This gives the protein CASSLAGQGADGYTF.

The chain has TRBV10-3 and TRBJ2-7; 8 nucleotides align to TRBD1. The CDR3 has 12 amino acids. Germline CDR1 and CDR2: ENHRY and SYGVKD. Trimming at V came to 6 bases and at J to 6 bases, leaving 4 bases not matched to a gene. The CDR3 reads CAISQGAGEQYV. Here the CDR3 DNA reads TGTGCCATCAGCCAGGGGGCAGGCGAGCAGTACGTC.

The rearrangement uses TRBV11-3 and TRBJ2-1; 8 bases are shared with TRBD2. This CDR3 is built from 17 residues. CDR1 and CDR2 (germline): SGHNT, YENEEA. With 5 bases clipped from V and 4 bases from J, the junction kept 13 bases outside the gene matches. The CDR3 nucleotides read TGTGCCAGCAGCCTCGGGGGGGGTCGGGTATCATACAATGAGCAGTTCTTC. Protein sequence: CASSLGGGRVSYNEQFF.

This chain links TRBV9 with TRBJ2-3; no clear D gene. This CDR3 comprises 13 residues. The V end was cut by 1 base, the J end by 3 bases, with 6 bases between. CDR1 is SGDLS, CDR2 YYNGEE, per germline. The CDR3 is CASSVLETDTQYF. In nucleotides, the CDR3 is TGTGCCAGCAGCGTATTGGAGACAGATACGCAGTATTTT.

The chain joins TRBV7-9 to TRBJ1-3; TRBD1 matches at 7 bases. The CDR3 covers 13 residues. Germline V lookup: CDR1 SEHNR, CDR2 FQNEAQ (reference sequence). J gave up 8 bases and V 5 bases, and 6 bases lay outside the gene matches. The CDR3 DNA is TGTGCCAGCAGCGTGGGGACAGATCACACCATATATTTT. Translating gives CASSVGTDHTIYF.

This clone is a singleton in its sample. The rearrangement uses TRBV7-9 and TRBJ2-2, with D hard to call. The CDR3 loop spans 13 amino acids. The germline V and J ends were trimmed by 5 bases and 8 bases, with 12 bases remaining between them. Germline V gene data show CDR1 as SEHNR and CDR2 as FQNEAQ (reference sequence). CDR3 sequence reads: CASSLMSKGELFF. CDR3 sequence (DNA): TGTGCCAGCAGCCTGATGAGTAAAGGGGAGCTGTTTTTT.

The rearrangement links TRBV28 to TRBJ2-7; 7 bases fit TRBD2. Germline trimming cut 4 bases from V and 2 bases from J; bases unmatched to any gene: 8. This CDR3 comprises 15 residues. Per the germline V gene, CDR1 is MDHEN and CDR2 is SYDVKM. The CDR3 DNA reads as TGTGCCAGCAGTTCCGTCGGCGGGGGACCCTACGAGCAGTACGTC. Translated, it gives CASSSVGGGPYEQYV.

The gene calls are TRBV30 and TRBJ2-7; tentatively, D is TRBD1 (6 bases). Trimming shortened V by 4 bases and J by 4 bases, and 17 bases separated the two germline ends. The CDR3 covers 14 residues. CDR1 and CDR2 (germline): GTSNPN, SVGIG (reference sequence). The CDR3 DNA is TGTGCCTGGATAAGGGGGTACTGCGTTTACGAGCAGTACGTC. Encoded protein: CAWIRGYCVYEQYV.

This chain uses TRBV11-2 with TRBJ1-1; no clear D gene. The CDR3 covers 15 residues. Germline CDR1 SGHAT, CDR2 FQNNGV. V lost 0 bases, J lost 4 bases, and 12 bases lay in between. As DNA, the CDR3 is TGTGCCAGCAGCTTAGATAACGCGGGGAGCACTGAAGCTTTCTTT. Protein: CASSLDNAGSTEAFF.

The rearrangement joins TRBV4-1 to TRBJ2-5, with 13 positions matching TRBD2. The length of the CDR3 is 16 residues. Trimming cost V 4 bases and J 3 bases; bases outside gene matches: 5. Germline CDR1 is MGHRA and CDR2 is YSYEKL. Here the CDR3 reads CASSPRGLAGEETQYF. In DNA, the CDR3 is TGCGCCAGCAGCCCCCGCGGACTAGCGGGGGAAGAGACCCAGTACTTC.

The V call is TRBV19, the J call TRBJ2-1; 12 bases map to TRBD2. Germline CDR1 LNHDA, CDR2 SQIVND (reference sequence). Trimming removed 5 bases from V and 8 bases from J; junction bases left unmatched: 10. The CDR3 has 16 residues. CDR3 nucleotides: TGTGCCAGTAGTTACCATCTAGCGGGGGGGAGTGATGAGCAGTTCTTC. Amino acid sequence: CASSYHLAGGSDEQFF.

The chain links TRBV7-9 to TRBJ2-1, with TRBD2 as a possible D gene (5 bases). The CDR3 extends over 12 amino acids. The ends were cut back, 3 bases at V and 8 bases at J, with 8 bases in the middle. Germline loops: CDR1 SEHNR, CDR2 FQNEAQ (reference sequence). The CDR3 spells CASSLTRDEQFF. The CDR3 nucleotides are TGTGCCAGCAGCTTGACGCGGGATGAGCAGTTCTTC.

The V gene is TRBV27, the J gene TRBJ1-2, with no clear D. The CDR3 runs to 12 residues. Germline CDR1 MNHEY, CDR2 SMNVEV (reference sequence). Trimming cost V 5 bases and J 5 bases, with 9 bases left between them. The CDR3 spells CASSSTGYGYTF. In nucleotides, the CDR3 is TGTGCCAGCAGTAGCACGGGGTATGGCTACACCTTC.

The chain recombines TRBV3-1 (or the pseudogene TRBV3-2) with TRBJ1-3, with D possibly being TRBD1 (5 bases). The CDR3 sequence is 17 residues long. V was trimmed by 1 base and J by 10 bases, leaving 23 bases between them. Germline V lookup: CDR1 LGHDT, CDR2 YNNKEL (reference sequence). CDR3 bases: TGTGCCAGCAGCCAAGCCCTTGCGGGGCGAACCCGGAGGACCATATATTTT. Translation gives CASSQALAGRTRRTIYF.

This chain joins TRBV10-1 and TRBJ1-3, with TRBD1 matching over 7 bases. Germline CDR1 reads WNHNN; CDR2 reads SYGVQD (reference sequence). This CDR3 contains 17 residues. With V trimmed by 6 bases and J by 3 bases, 14 bases remained unmatched. The CDR3 sequence is CASRPPPRGSNGNTIYF. CDR3 bases: TGCGCCAGCAGACCCCCCCCCAGGGGGTCGAATGGAAACACCATATATTTT.

This clone was picked up a small number of times. This sequence joins TRBV10-2 and TRBJ1-4, with 7 bases identical to TRBD1. This CDR3 comprises 14 residues. Germline loops: CDR1 WSHSY, CDR2 SAAADI. J gave up 5 bases and V 4 bases, and 4 bases lay outside the gene matches. The CDR3 DNA is TGCGCCAGCAGTGTGACAGGGCCGAATGAAAAACTGTTTTTT. Amino acid sequence: CASSVTGPNEKLFF.

The CDR3 loop is CASSEYQGTNEKLFF. DNA of the CDR3: TGTGCCAGCAGTGAATATCAGGGAACTAATGAAAAACTGTTTTTT. The chain uses TRBV25-1 and TRBJ1-4; the D gene is possibly TRBD1 (5 bases). The CDR3 sequence is 15 residues long. Trimming cost V 0 bases and J 1 base, with 6 bases left between them. Germline values: CDR1 MGHDK, CDR2 SYGVNS.

This clone was counted once. In the same sample, other DNA sequences code for this CDR3. The genes are TRBV28 and TRBJ1-6, with TRBD1 matching 7 bases. There are 15 residues in the CDR3. Trimming removed 9 bases from V and 0 bases from J; junction bases left unmatched: 5. Germline lookup yields CDR1 MDHEN and CDR2 SYDVKM. This chain's CDR3 is CASRQGSSYNSPLHF. The CDR3 coding sequence is TGTGCCAGTCGACAGGGAAGCTCCTATAATTCACCCCTCCACTTT.

This clone showed up just a few times. The chain couples TRBV10-2 to TRBJ1-5, with D unresolved. This CDR3 is 12 amino acids long. Germline CDR1 and CDR2: WSHSY and SAAADI. Trimming pared 5 bases from V and 4 bases from J, leaving 6 bases between. The CDR3 DNA is TGCGCCAGCAGTTTGGCTAATCAGCCCCAGCATTTT. It yields the protein CASSLANQPQHF.

In its sample, this clone was seen a few times. The rearrangement uses TRBV7-2 and TRBJ2-7; D is unclear. The CDR3 is made up of 11 amino acids. Germline CDR1 is SGHTA and CDR2 is FQGNSA. V lost 5 bases, J lost 3 bases, and 5 bases lay in between. The CDR3 region has the DNA TGTGCCAGCAGCCCTTACTACGAGCAGTACTTC. Translating it yields CASSPYYEQYF.

This sequence joins TRBV15 and TRBJ1-2; weak D call: TRBD1 (6 bases). Looked up from germline, CDR1 is LNHNV and CDR2 is YYDKDF (reference sequence). The CDR3 is 13 amino acids. V lost 1 base to trimming and J lost 6 bases, with 9 bases between them. The CDR3 DNA sequence: TGTGCCACCAGCAGAGGGGACATACATGGCTACACCTTC. Translating it yields CATSRGDIHGYTF.

The table lists this clone with many counts. The chain has TRBV5-4 and TRBJ1-1; TRBD1 might be the D (6 bases). Germline V gene sequence: CDR1 SGHNT, CDR2 YYREEE (reference sequence). The V gene lost 3 bases and the J gene lost 3 bases, with 12 bases spanning the gap. This CDR3 comprises 14 residues. CDR3 in DNA: TGTGCCAGCAGCTCGGTCCCAGGGGACACTGAAGCTTTCTTT. Translation: CASSSVPGDTEAFF.